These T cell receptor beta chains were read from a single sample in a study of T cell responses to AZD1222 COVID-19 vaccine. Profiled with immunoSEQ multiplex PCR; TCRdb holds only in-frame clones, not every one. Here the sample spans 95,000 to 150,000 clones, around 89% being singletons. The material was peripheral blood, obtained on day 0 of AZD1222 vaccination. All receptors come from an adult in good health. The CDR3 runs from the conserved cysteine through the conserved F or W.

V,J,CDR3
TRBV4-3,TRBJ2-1,CASSQDGREGNEQFF
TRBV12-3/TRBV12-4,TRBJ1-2,CASSYEGYGYTF
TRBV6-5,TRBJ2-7,CASRMAGGNYEQYF
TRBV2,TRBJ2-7,CASSETSGAYYEQYF
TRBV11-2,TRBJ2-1,CASSLDPSGYNEQFF
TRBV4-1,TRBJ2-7,CASSQDSSVQYF
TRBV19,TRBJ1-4,CASSITDRGEGEKLFF
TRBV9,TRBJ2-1,CASSPIQGWNEQFF
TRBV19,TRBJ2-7,CASRGDRAYEQYF
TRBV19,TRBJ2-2,CASSISNRNTGELFF
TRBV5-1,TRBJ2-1,CASSSGGASYNEQFF
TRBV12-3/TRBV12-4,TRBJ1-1,CASSLRGAAKAFF
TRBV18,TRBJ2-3,CASSPVVNGDTQYF
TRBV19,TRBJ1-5,CASMRQGSNQPQHF
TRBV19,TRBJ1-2,CASSPGGKANYGYTF
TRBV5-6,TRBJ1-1,CASSLDRWGAEAFF
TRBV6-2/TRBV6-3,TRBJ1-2,CASSDWTEYGYTF